Sequencing of this T cell receptor beta chain was carried out in a study of blood T cell repertoires in COVID-19. The CDR3 has 16 amino acids. V gave up 4 bases and J gave up 7 bases; unmatched junction bases: 8. CDR1 SGDLS and CDR2 YYNGEE come from the germline V gene. Original methodology: Scientists estimated how many nucleated cells there were by amplifying reference gene primers. The repertoire was sequenced with immunoSEQ multiplex PCR; TCRdb's copy has only in-frame clones and lacks some. For V, J and clone size, that table is used; D and trimming come from the DNA. The sample records roughly 200,000 clones, 86% being singletons.

This clonotype was obtained from a woman aged 40 to 50 in a cohort exposed to, infected with or recovered from COVID-19 (not recorded which). Sequencing was performed on PBMCs or T cells enriched from blood (not recorded which). The chain employs TRBV9 and TRBJ2-3; TRBD2 matches 14 bases. The CDR3 nucleotides read TGTGCCAGCAGCTCCTACGGGACTAGCGGGAGCTATACGCAGTATTTT. This translates into CASSSYGTSGSYTQYF.